One and the same sample provided the 20 T cell receptor beta chains below, sequenced in a study of cytomegalovirus exposure and HLA in healthy donors. Use of 60 Vbeta and 13 Jbeta primers characterized the PCR. Measured with immunoSEQ multiplex PCR; TCRdb has only the in-frame clones, and not every one. The table lists about 82,000 clones, around 84% of them singletons. The specimen sequenced was PBMCs. The receptors originated from a man between 65 and 79 years old in good health and CMV-seropositive.

This clone was seen only once. The chain links TRBV19 to TRBJ1-5; the match to TRBD1 covers 9 bases. Germline-derived CDR1 and CDR2 are LNHDA and SQIVND (reference sequence). With 10 bases clipped from V and 3 bases from J, the junction kept 10 bases outside the gene matches. The CDR3 loop spans 15 amino acids. CDR3 DNA: TGTGCCACCTACCCCGGGACAGGGTTCAATCAGCCCCAGCATTTT. Amino acid sequence: CATYPGTGFNQPQHF.

This chain uses TRBV28 with TRBJ2-5; TRBD1 matches 8 bases. This CDR3 has 15 amino acids. Germline values: CDR1 MDHEN, CDR2 SYDVKM. J gave up 4 bases and V 5 bases, and 9 bases lay outside the gene matches. The CDR3 nucleotides are TGTGCCAGCAGTAGGGTAACAGGGGGTCCAGAGACCCAGTACTTC. This codes for CASSRVTGGPETQYF. Filled out from reference TRBV28 and TRBJ2-5, the complete variable domain reads DVKVTQSSRYLVKRTGEKVFLECVQDMDHENMFWYRQDPGLGLRLIYFSYDVKMKEKGDIPEGYSVSREKKERFSLILESASTNQTSMYLCASSRVTGGPETQYFGPGTRLLVL.

The rearrangement uses TRBV4-1 and TRBJ1-6, with 11 bases lining up with TRBD1. From germline, CDR1 is MGHRA and CDR2 YSYEKL. This CDR3 spans 15 amino acids. J was trimmed by 9 bases and V by 4 bases; bases with no gene match: 5. The CDR3 loop is CASSRGTGGVSPLHF. The CDR3 nucleotides are TGCGCCAGCAGCCGAGGGACAGGGGGAGTTTCACCCCTCCACTTT.

This chain joins TRBV6-6 and TRBJ1-5; no clear D gene. This CDR3 contains 15 residues. Germline V gene sequence: CDR1 MNHNY, CDR2 SVGAGI (reference sequence). The germline V and J ends were trimmed by 2 bases and 0 bases, with 8 bases remaining between them. This CDR3 is CASSYGGSSNQPQHF. DNA for the CDR3: TGTGCCAGCAGTTACGGAGGGAGTAGCAATCAGCCCCAGCATTTT.

The genes are TRBV12-5 and TRBJ1-6; 8 bases are shared with TRBD1. CDR3 length: 15 residues. With V trimmed by 7 bases and J by 3 bases, 5 bases remained unmatched. Germline loops: CDR1 LGHNT, CDR2 FRNRAP. CDR3 DNA: TGTGCTAGTGCCTTCGGACAGGGCTATAATTCACCCCTCCACTTT. Its translation: CASAFGQGYNSPLHF.

The V call is TRBV19, the J call TRBJ2-7; D might be TRBD1 (6 bases). The CDR3 has 13 residues. The germline CDR1 and CDR2 sequences are LNHDA and SQIVND (reference sequence). The V end was cut by 5 bases, the J end by 3 bases, with 11 bases between. The CDR3 bases are TGTGCCAGTAGTTTGGACAGAAACTACGAGCAGTACTTC. Its translation: CASSLDRNYEQYF.

J is TRBJ2-1 and V is TRBV28; TRBD2 is a possible D gene (6 bases). The CDR3 length is 16 residues. From germline, CDR1 is MDHEN and CDR2 SYDVKM. V shed 7 bases and J shed 5 bases, with 21 bases lying between them. The chain's CDR3 is CASTPGGGGNNNEQFF. DNA of the CDR3: TGTGCCAGCACCCCCGGTGGGGGAGGCAATAACAATGAGCAGTTCTTC.

This chain connects TRBV18 to TRBJ2-4; D gene uncertain. Trimming took off 0 bases at V and 0 bases at J, with 9 bases between the two ends. Germline V gives CDR1 KGHSH, CDR2 LQKENI. The CDR3 runs 16 residues. The CDR3 protein is CASSPPNSLAKNIQYF. The CDR3 DNA follows: TGTGCCAGCTCACCACCTAACAGCCTAGCCAAAAACATTCAGTACTTC.

The V gene is TRBV19, the J gene TRBJ1-5, with D tentatively TRBD1 (5 bases). V was trimmed by 1 base and J by 7 bases, leaving 11 bases between them. The CDR3 consists of 14 residues. The germline V gene has CDR1 LNHDA and CDR2 SQIVND (reference sequence). The CDR3 here is CASSIVQGWQPQHF. CDR3 in DNA: TGTGCCAGTAGTATAGTTCAGGGCTGGCAGCCCCAGCATTTT.

The chain employs TRBV7-9 and TRBJ2-7, with a tentative D call TRBD1 (5 bases). This CDR3 is 14 amino acids long. Germline V gene data show CDR1 as SEHNR and CDR2 as FQNEAQ (reference sequence). The V end lost 3 bases, the J end lost 1 base, and 10 bases lay between the germline ends. In DNA form, the CDR3 reads TGTGCCAGCAGCTTGCAGACAGAATCCTACGAGCAGTACTTC. This encodes CASSLQTESYEQYF.

The chain is built from TRBV30 and TRBJ2-2; D is unresolved. CDR1 and CDR2 from the germline V gene are GTSNPN and SVGIG (reference sequence). CDR3 length: 11 residues. Trimming shortened V by 4 bases and J by 4 bases, and 4 bases separated the two germline ends. As DNA, the CDR3 is TGTGCCTGGACCATCACCGGGGAGCTGTTTTTT. This encodes CAWTITGELFF.

This clone occurred a few times. This rearrangement joins TRBV6-1 to TRBJ1-1; 11 positions match TRBD1. Trimming cost V 6 bases and J 5 bases; bases outside gene matches: 8. Germline V CDR1 and CDR2: MNHNS, SASEGT. The CDR3 consists of 15 residues. The CDR3 sequence: CASSSGQGASTEAFF. The CDR3 nucleotides read TGTGCCAGCAGCTCTGGACAGGGGGCTTCGACTGAAGCTTTCTTT.

This clone was detected once. The V and J genes are TRBV6-5 and TRBJ1-1; no reliable D call. The CDR3 is 13 amino acids. Germline V gives CDR1 MNHEY, CDR2 SVGAGI. Deletions cut 8 bases from V and 0 bases from J, with 10 bases between. DNA of the CDR3: TGTGCCAGCTGGGCGTTAATGAACACTGAAGCTTTCTTT. Its protein product is CASWALMNTEAFF.

The V and J genes are TRBV28 and TRBJ1-5; 7 bases fit TRBD1. V gave up 6 bases and J gave up 7 bases; unmatched junction bases: 12. This CDR3 contains 15 residues. The germline CDR1 and CDR2 sequences are MDHEN and SYDVKM. CDR3 in amino acids: CASSTGRGQRQPQHF. CDR3 bases: TGTGCCAGCAGCACCGGGAGGGGACAGAGACAGCCCCAGCATTTT.

This clone showed up just once. The V and J genes are TRBV10-3 and TRBJ2-7; no reliable D call. Germline V CDR1 and CDR2: ENHRY, SYGVKD. The ends were cut back, 2 bases at V and 0 bases at J, with 11 bases in the middle. The CDR3 contains 15 residues. The CDR3 sequence is CAISEPTKSSYEQYF. The CDR3, as DNA: TGTGCCATCAGTGAGCCCACTAAGAGCTCCTACGAGCAGTACTTC.

The chain carries TRBV5-8 and TRBJ2-7; TRBD1 aligns across 7 bases. J was trimmed by 0 bases and V by 2 bases; bases with no gene match: 5. Germline-derived CDR1 and CDR2 are SGHTS and YDEGEE. The CDR3 consists of 15 residues. The CDR3 DNA follows: TGTGCCAGCAGCTTCCTCGGACAGGACTCCTACGAGCAGTACTTC. The encoded protein is CASSFLGQDSYEQYF.

The V call is TRBV4-1, the J call TRBJ1-5; unclear D gene. Germline V gene data show CDR1 as MGHRA and CDR2 as YSYEKL. V shed 2 bases and J shed 6 bases, with 14 bases lying between them. This CDR3 spans 15 amino acids. The CDR3 DNA is TGCGCCAGCAGCCAATACGACGGAGGTGGTCAGCCCCAGCATTTT. Protein product: CASSQYDGGGQPQHF.

This sequence joins TRBV6-1 and TRBJ1-1; 7 positions agree with TRBD1. Germline values: CDR1 MNHNS, CDR2 SASEGT. Germline trimming cut 9 bases from V and 0 bases from J; bases unmatched to any gene: 4. This CDR3 is built from 13 residues. CDR3 sequence reads: CASRDRLNTEAFF. In DNA form, the CDR3 reads TGTGCCAGTAGGGACAGATTGAACACTGAAGCTTTCTTT.

This chain joins TRBV6-1 and TRBJ2-7; D is undetermined. Germline values: CDR1 MNHNS, CDR2 SASEGT. V was trimmed by 1 base and J by 3 bases, leaving 4 bases between them. The length of the CDR3 is 12 residues. The CDR3 region has the DNA TGTGCCAGCAGTGAAGGTATCTACGAGCAGTACTTC. It yields the protein CASSEGIYEQYF.

A single count supports this clone. The chain uses TRBV5-5 and TRBJ2-7; TRBD1 matches 9 bases. Germline-derived CDR1 and CDR2 are SGHKS and YYEKEE (reference sequence). Trimming at V came to 4 bases and at J to 3 bases, leaving 2 bases not matched to a gene. The CDR3 has 13 residues. The CDR3 here is CASSPTGGYEQYF. For the CDR3, the DNA is TGTGCCAGCAGCCCGACAGGGGGCTACGAGCAGTACTTC.